This TCR beta chain emerged from a study of graft-versus-host responses after intestinal transplantation. Study at large: Among the recipients, all got anti-thymocyte globulin induction and then tacrolimus and steroids for approximately 3 years. Overall study findings and caveats: In recipient marrow, GvH clones were found, and some appeared first in ileum or blood. The presence of high graft-versus-host to host-versus-graft clonal ratios in allografts characterized patients with graft-donor T cell macrochimerism.

V was clipped by 5 bases and J by 0 bases, with 20 bases between them. The CDR3 is made up of 18 amino acids. Germline V gives CDR1 SGHNT, CDR2 YENEEA. Irradiated stimulators labeled with violet dye, roughly 200,000 in number, were plated with roughly 200,000 CFSE-labeled responders. Generated by immunoSEQ multiplex PCR, the TCRdb table keeps only in-frame clones and is missing some. The sample has around 6,600 clones; roughly 24% are singletons. The source of this sequence is a human patient who was an organ donor for intestinal transplantation. The rearrangement joins TRBV11-3 to TRBJ1-3; perhaps TRBD1 as D (6 bases). The starting material was alloreactive CD8+ T cells from a mixed lymphocyte reaction culture, obtained before transplantation. As for subset: CFSE-low proliferating T cells sorted from roughly six-day pre-transplant mixed lymphocyte reaction (GvH or HvG direction). In DNA, the CDR3 is TGTGCCAGCAGCCCTGACAGGAACCCGTACTTCTCTGGAAACACCATATATTTT. It yields the protein CASSPDRNPYFSGNTIYF.